Below, 13 T cell receptor beta chains from the same sample are listed, as sequenced in a study of breast tumors, draining lymph nodes, adjacent tissues. TCRdb processed the multiplex PCR reads anew with MiXCR; each CDR3 protein has one entry. The sample lists around 140,000 distinct CDR3 sequences; approximately 29% were seen once. Axillary draining lymph nodes of breast cancer patients supplied the node samples. The sequenced sample consisted of axillary lymph node tissue. The source is a female donor with breast cancer. Some clones in this sample may be carry-over from other donors' samples.

Ten or more counts support this clonotype. The chain is built from TRBV6-2 or TRBV6-3 and TRBJ1-5, with a weak D call TRBD1 (5 bases). CDR3 length: 13 amino acids. Germline V gene data show CDR1 as MNHEY and CDR2 as SVGEGT. V was shortened by 7 bases and J by 6 bases, with 13 bases between the two germline ends. The CDR3 DNA is TGTGCCAGCACCGACAGCCGGGTTCAGCCCCAGCATTTT. It specifies CASTDSRVQPQHF.

At least ten counts were recorded for this clonotype. The rearrangement links TRBV7-9 to TRBJ2-6; D gene ambiguous. Trimming removed 0 bases from V and 1 base from J, with 4 bases in between. The germline CDR1 and CDR2 sequences are SEHNR and FQNEAQ (reference sequence). This CDR3 spans 15 amino acids. DNA for the CDR3: TGTGCCAGCAGCTTAGCGGGGTCTGGGGCCAACGTCCTGACTTTC. The encoded protein is CASSLAGSGANVLTF.

The chain joins TRBV20-1 to TRBJ1-2; no reliable D call. The CDR3 length is 13 residues. Germline CDR1 DFQATT, CDR2 SNEGSKA (reference sequence). V was shortened by 5 bases and J by 2 bases, with 12 bases between the two germline ends. The CDR3 here is CSAPLWGNYGYTF. CDR3 in DNA: TGCAGTGCTCCTCTGTGGGGAAACTATGGCTACACCTTC.

This clonotype showed up many times. The J gene is TRBJ2-2, the V gene TRBV6-2 or TRBV6-3; 9 bases are shared with TRBD1. The length of the CDR3 is 13 residues. V dropped 6 bases and J dropped 7; count of bases not matched to a gene: 3. Germline loops: CDR1 MNHEY, CDR2 SVGEGT. The CDR3 is CASRTGGGGELFF. CDR3 DNA: TGTGCCAGCAGGACAGGGGGTGGCGGGGAGCTGTTTTTT.

This clonotype appeared many times. A much larger clone differs from this one at a single base, so this may be a read error. The chain uses TRBV20-1 and TRBJ2-7; perhaps TRBD2 as D (6 bases). This CDR3 contains 11 residues. Germline-derived CDR1 and CDR2 are DFQATT and SNEGSKA (reference sequence). Here the CDR3 DNA reads TGCAGTGCTAGAGGACTAGACGAGCAGTCCTTC. Translating gives CSARGLDEQSF.

This clonotype was seen at least ten times. The rearrangement joins TRBV5-1 to TRBJ2-1; a possible D gene is TRBD2 (6 bases). V shed 0 bases and J shed 9 bases, with 7 bases lying between them. The CDR3 length is 12 residues. Germline V CDR1 and CDR2: SGHRS, YFSETQ. The CDR3 coding sequence is TGCGCCAGCAGCTTGGGCGGGGTTGAGCAGTTCTTC. Residues: CASSLGGVEQFF.

The V call is TRBV7-9, the J call TRBJ2-1; TRBD2 matches at 8 bases. J gave up 6 bases and V 1 base, and 5 bases lay outside the gene matches. This CDR3 is 15 amino acids long. Germline lookup yields CDR1 SEHNR and CDR2 FQNEAQ (reference sequence). The CDR3 is CASSLGLARGNEQFF. The CDR3 region has the DNA TGTGCCAGCAGCTTAGGACTAGCGAGGGGCAATGAGCAGTTCTTC.

This clonotype was counted ten times or more. The chain joins TRBV7-2 to TRBJ2-5; D perhaps matches TRBD2 (6 bases). The CDR3 runs 14 residues. Germline V gene sequence: CDR1 SGHTA, CDR2 FQGNSA. The V end lost 5 bases, the J end lost 5 bases, and 15 bases lay between the germline ends. The CDR3 coding sequence is TGTGCCAGCAGCACCATCAGCGGGTGGGAGACCCAGTACTTC. It specifies CASSTISGWETQYF.

The chain uses TRBV12-3 or TRBV12-4 and TRBJ1-2, with D unresolved. Trimming took off 9 bases at V and 4 bases at J, with 12 bases between the two ends. The CDR3 is 12 residues long. CDR3: CASRLDFYGYTF. CDR3 in DNA: TGTGCCAGTAGACTGGACTTCTATGGCTACACCTTC.

There are many counts of this clonotype. The gene calls are TRBV6-5 and TRBJ2-1; no clear D gene. CDR3 size: 13 residues. Trimming took 5 bases from V and 7 from J, leaving 12 bases between them. Germline V lookup: CDR1 MNHEY, CDR2 SVGAGI. The CDR3 loop is CASSKAWQNEQFF. In nucleotides, the CDR3 is TGTGCCAGCAGTAAAGCCTGGCAAAATGAGCAGTTCTTC.

In its sample, this clonotype was seen many times. The chain recombines TRBV12-3 or TRBV12-4 with TRBJ2-5; TRBD1 might be the D (5 bases). Deletions cut 6 bases from V and 4 bases from J, with 15 bases between. The CDR3 runs 14 residues. The CDR3 DNA follows: TGTGCCAGCAGGGATGGGGCCTCAGGAGAGACCCAGTACTTC. Protein product: CASRDGASGETQYF.

This clonotype was counted ten times or more. The chain uses TRBV27 and TRBJ1-5, with a tentative D call TRBD1 (5 bases). Germline lookup yields CDR1 MNHEY and CDR2 SMNVEV (reference sequence). Trimming removed 2 bases from V and 4 bases from J, with 12 bases in between. The CDR3 is 15 residues long. DNA of the CDR3: TGTGCCAGCAGTTTAAAGGGGCACGTGAATCAGCCCCAGCATTTT. Residues: CASSLKGHVNQPQHF.

A few counts support this clonotype. A clone one base away is much larger, so this may be a read error. J is TRBJ1-5 and V is TRBV4-3, with D perhaps TRBD1 (5 bases). Germline lookup yields CDR1 LGHNA and CDR2 YSLEER. The CDR3 loop spans 15 amino acids. V was pared by 0 bases and J by 6 bases, with 12 bases between. Here the CDR3 reads CASSQDKAGTQPQHF. CDR3 nucleotides: TGCGCCAGCAGCCAAGATAAGGCAGGGACTCAGCCCCAGCATTTT.